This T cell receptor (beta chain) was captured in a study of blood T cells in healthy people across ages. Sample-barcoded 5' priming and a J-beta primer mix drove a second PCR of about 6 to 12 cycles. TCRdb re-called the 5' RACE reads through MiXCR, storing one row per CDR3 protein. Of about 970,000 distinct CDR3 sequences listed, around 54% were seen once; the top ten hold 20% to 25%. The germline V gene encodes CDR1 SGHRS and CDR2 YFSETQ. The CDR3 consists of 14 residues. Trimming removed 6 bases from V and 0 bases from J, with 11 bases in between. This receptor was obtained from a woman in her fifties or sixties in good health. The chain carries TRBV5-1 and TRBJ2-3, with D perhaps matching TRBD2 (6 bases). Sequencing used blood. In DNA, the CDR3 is TGCGCCAGCAAGGAGGGGCCTAGCACAGATACGCAGTATTTT. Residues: CASKEGPSTDTQYF.